Below, one T cell receptor (beta chain) is given with its context. Its antigen remains unknown. These data belong to a study of T cells in Graves' hyperthyroidism and ophthalmopathy. Study results and limitations: A model built on 13 V-J features separated ophthalmopathy from stable hyperthyroidism.

Newly diagnosed hyperthyroidism patients aged 18 to 65 years had disease lasting under 2 months. Fresh 10 ml peripheral blood yielded PBMCs. Template material for amplifying TCR beta CDR3 regions consisted of RNA transcripts. TCR CDR3 underwent first-round RT-PCR with the HTBI primer set. TCRdb reprocessed the multiplex PCR reads with MiXCR, giving one entry per CDR3 protein. The sample lists 450,000 to 650,000 distinct CDR3 sequences; less than 25% were seen once. The CDR3 loop spans 17 amino acids. Looked up from germline, CDR1 is MNHNS and CDR2 is SASEGT. With V trimmed by 7 bases and J by 7 bases, 19 bases remained unmatched.

The chain employs TRBV6-1 and TRBJ1-5; TRBD1 matches at 7 bases. This clonotype was sampled from a man aged 18 to 30 with Graves' hyperthyroidism. What was sequenced was blood. CDR3 amino acids: CASKGARDSCRGQPQHF. For the CDR3, the DNA is TGTGCCAGCAAAGGCGCTCGGGACTCATGCAGGGGGCAGCCCCAGCATTTT.